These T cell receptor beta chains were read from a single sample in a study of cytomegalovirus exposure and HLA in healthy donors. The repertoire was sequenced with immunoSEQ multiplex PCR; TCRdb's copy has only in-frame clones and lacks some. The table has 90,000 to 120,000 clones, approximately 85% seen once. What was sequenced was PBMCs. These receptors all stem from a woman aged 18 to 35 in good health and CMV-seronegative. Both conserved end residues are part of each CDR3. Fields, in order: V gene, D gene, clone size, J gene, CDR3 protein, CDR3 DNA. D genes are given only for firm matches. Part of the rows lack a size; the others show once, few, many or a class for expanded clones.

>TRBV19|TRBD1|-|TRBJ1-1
CASSTTGGPEAFF
TGTGCCAGTAGTACCACAGGGGGGCCTGAAGCTTTCTTT
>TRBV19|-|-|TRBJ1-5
CASSINGRVFYSNQPQHF
TGTGCCAGTAGTATAAATGGCAGGGTGTTTTATAGCAATCAGCCCCAGCATTTT
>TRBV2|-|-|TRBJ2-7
CANRMGQSSSYEQYF
TGTGCCAATAGAATGGGGCAGTCGAGCTCCTACGAGCAGTACTTC
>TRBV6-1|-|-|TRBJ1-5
CASSRTEIGPQHF
TGTGCCAGCAGCCGGACAGAAATCGGTCCCCAGCATTTT
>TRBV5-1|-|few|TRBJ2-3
CASSLSGGTQYF
TGCGCCAGCAGCTTGAGTGGAGGTACGCAGTATTTT
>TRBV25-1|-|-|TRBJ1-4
CASSEPGGATNEKLFF
TGTGCCAGCAGTGAGCCCGGGGGTGCAACTAATGAAAAACTGTTTTTT
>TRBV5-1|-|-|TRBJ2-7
CASSLPGVLYEQYF
TGCGCCAGCAGCTTGCCAGGGGTTCTCTACGAGCAGTACTTC
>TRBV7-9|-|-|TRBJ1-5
CASSLLGRDNQPQHF
TGTGCCAGCAGCTTACTTGGACGGGACAATCAGCCCCAGCATTTT
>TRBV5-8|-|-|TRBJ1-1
CASSLAGQSPEAFF
TGTGCCAGCAGCTTGGCAGGACAGTCCCCTGAGGCTTTCTTT
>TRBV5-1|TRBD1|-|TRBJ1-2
CASSFRDRVSGYTF
TGCGCCAGCAGCTTCCGGGACAGGGTAAGTGGCTACACCTTC
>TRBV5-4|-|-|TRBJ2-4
CASSFEWAKNIQYF
TGTGCCAGCAGCTTCGAGTGGGCCAAAAACATTCAGTACTTC
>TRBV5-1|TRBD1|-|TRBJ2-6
CASSDPGTGFAGANVLTF
TGCGCCAGCAGCGACCCCGGGACAGGGTTTGCTGGGGCCAACGTCCTGACTTTC
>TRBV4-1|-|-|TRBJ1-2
CASSQATGAESLYGYTF
TGCGCCAGCAGCCAAGCCACTGGGGCGGAGTCCCTCTATGGCTACACCTTC
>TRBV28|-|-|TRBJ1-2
CASSLDTFGYGYTF
TGTGCCAGCAGTTTAGACACCTTTGGCTATGGCTACACCTTC
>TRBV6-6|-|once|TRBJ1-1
CASSYDIYTEAFF
TGTGCCAGCAGCTACGACATTTACACTGAAGCTTTCTTT
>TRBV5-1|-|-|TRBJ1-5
CASSLSGNQPQHF
TGCGCCAGCAGCTTGTCCGGCAATCAGCCCCAGCATTTT
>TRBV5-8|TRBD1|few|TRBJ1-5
CASSPVGQSNQPQHF
TGTGCCAGCAGCCCGGTGGGACAGAGCAATCAGCCCCAGCATTTT
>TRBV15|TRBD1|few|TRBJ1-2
CATSRRQGIDGYTF
TGTGCCACCAGCAGGAGACAGGGGATTGATGGCTACACCTTC
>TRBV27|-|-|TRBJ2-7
CASSGRSEVAEQYF
TGTGCCAGCAGTGGCCGAAGCGAGGTTGCCGAGCAGTACTTC
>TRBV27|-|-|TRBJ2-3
CASSRISDTQYF
TGTGCCAGCAGCAGAATATCAGATACGCAGTATTTT
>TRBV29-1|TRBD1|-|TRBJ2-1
CSVTGQGYNEQFF
TGCAGCGTCACAGGACAGGGGTACAATGAGCAGTTCTTC
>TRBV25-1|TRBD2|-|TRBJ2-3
CASSESGGDTQYF
TGTGCCAGCAGTGAATCGGGGGGAGATACGCAGTATTTT
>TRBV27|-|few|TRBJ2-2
CASSPQTGELFF
TGTGCCAGCAGTCCCCAAACCGGGGAGCTGTTTTTT
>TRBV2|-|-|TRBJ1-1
CASAGQKLNTEAFF
TGTGCCAGCGCCGGTCAAAAGTTGAACACTGAAGCTTTCTTT
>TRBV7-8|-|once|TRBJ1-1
CASSLPPTLNTEAFF
TGTGCCAGCAGCCTCCCCCCGACACTGAACACTGAAGCTTTCTTT
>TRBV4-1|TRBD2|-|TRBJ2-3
CASSGGGTQYF
TGCGCCAGCAGCGGGGGGGGGACGCAGTATTTT
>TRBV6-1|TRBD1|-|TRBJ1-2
CASSEEATGANGYTF
TGTGCCAGCAGTGAAGAGGCGACAGGGGCTAATGGCTACACCTTC
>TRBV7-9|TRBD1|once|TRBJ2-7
CASSLAQITEAGGMYEQYF
TGTGCCAGCAGCTTAGCACAGATCACGGAGGCAGGGGGTATGTACGAGCAGTACTTC
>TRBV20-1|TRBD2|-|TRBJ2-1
CSALLAGLQFF
TGCAGTGCTCTCTTAGCGGGACTCCAGTTCTTC
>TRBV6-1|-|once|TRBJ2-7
CASSEYTLYEQYF
TGTGCCAGCAGTGAGTATACTTTATACGAGCAGTACTTC
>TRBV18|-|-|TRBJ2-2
CASSSYLGVETGELFF
TGTGCCAGCTCTTCTTACCTAGGGGTTGAGACCGGGGAGCTGTTTTTT
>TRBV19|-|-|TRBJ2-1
CASSMMAGLGYNEQFF
TGTGCCAGTAGTATGATGGCGGGGCTCGGGTACAATGAGCAGTTCTTC
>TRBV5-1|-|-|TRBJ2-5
CASSLGSETQYF
TGCGCCAGCAGCTTGGGGAGCGAGACCCAGTACTTC
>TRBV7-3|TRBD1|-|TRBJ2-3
CASSLYPQGERTDTQYF
TGTGCCAGCAGCTTATATCCCCAGGGGGAACGCACAGATACGCAGTATTTT
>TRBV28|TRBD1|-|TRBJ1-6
CASSLSRGLGSYNSPLHF
TGTGCCAGCAGTTTAAGCAGGGGGCTCGGATCCTATAATTCACCCCTCCACTTT
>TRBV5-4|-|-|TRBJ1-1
CASSTGQLQAFF
TGTGCCAGCAGCACCGGACAGCTTCAAGCTTTCTTT
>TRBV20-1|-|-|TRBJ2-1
CSAIHYNEQFF
TGCAGTGCTATACACTACAATGAGCAGTTCTTC
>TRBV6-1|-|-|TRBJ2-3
CASSGQLTDTQYF
TGTGCCAGCAGCGGACAGCTCACAGATACGCAGTATTTT
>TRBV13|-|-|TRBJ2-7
CASSQLNAGYEQYF
TGTGCCAGCAGCCAGCTCAACGCGGGCTACGAGCAGTACTTC
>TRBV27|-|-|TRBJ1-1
CASSPTAPAYTEAFF
TGTGCCAGCAGTCCGACTGCCCCGGCGTACACTGAAGCTTTCTTT
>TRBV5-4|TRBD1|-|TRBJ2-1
CASSGAGQASYNEQFF
TGTGCCAGCAGCGGGGCCGGACAGGCCTCCTACAATGAGCAGTTCTTC
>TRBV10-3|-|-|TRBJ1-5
CAIGGDQPQHF
TGTGCCATCGGAGGGGATCAGCCCCAGCATTTT
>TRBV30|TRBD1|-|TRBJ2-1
CAWTRGTGEYNEQFF
TGTGCCTGGACCCGCGGGACAGGAGAATACAATGAGCAGTTCTTC